These 4 T cell receptor beta chains share one sample of origin, sequenced in a study of T cell repertoires in cytomegalovirus infection. Each CDR3 protein is one row after TCRdb ran MiXCR on the reads. Of some 99,000 distinct CDR3 sequences listed, around 29% are singletons. Their recognized antigens are unknown. The source was CD8+ T cells from cultured PBMCs, collected from culture after CMV antigen stimulation. The receptors come from a human donor in good health (CMV status not recorded). Some clones in this sample may be carry-over from other donors' samples.

The chain joins TRBV11-3 to TRBJ2-1, with 8 bases that match TRBD2. V trimming: 0 bases; J trimming: 2 bases; junction bases outside the gene matches: 6. In germline, CDR1 is SGHNT, CDR2 YENEEA. The CDR3 has 17 residues. This CDR3 reads CASSLDTGLDPYNEQFF. DNA for the CDR3: TGTGCCAGCAGCTTAGATACGGGACTAGACCCCTACAATGAGCAGTTCTTC.

This chain uses TRBV9 with TRBJ1-1; D not resolved. The CDR3 totals 14 residues. Germline assignment: CDR1 SGDLS and CDR2 YYNGEE. V was pared by 3 bases and J by 1 base, with 10 bases between. The CDR3 loop reads CASSAVGANTEAFF. In nucleotides, the CDR3 is TGTGCCAGCAGCGCAGTCGGCGCGAACACTGAAGCTTTCTTT.

This clonotype was seen only a few times. J is TRBJ2-1 and V is TRBV7-6; 11 bases fit TRBD2. The V and J ends lost 5 bases and 3 bases, in that order; junction bases with no gene match: 9. This CDR3 is built from 17 residues. The germline CDR1 and CDR2 sequences are SGHVS and FNYEAQ. The CDR3: CASSGAGTSGLYNEQFF. In DNA, the CDR3 is TGTGCCAGCAGCGGCGCCGGGACTAGCGGACTCTACAATGAGCAGTTCTTC.

This clonotype was picked up a small number of times. The CDR3 bases are TGTGCCAGCAGGGACAACGCCTACGAGCAGTACTTC. This gives the protein CASRDNAYEQYF. The rearrangement links TRBV27 to TRBJ2-7; TRBD1 might be the D (5 bases). CDR1 and CDR2 from the germline V gene are MNHEY and SMNVEV (reference sequence). This CDR3 comprises 12 residues. Trimming pared 6 bases from V and 2 bases from J, leaving 8 bases between.